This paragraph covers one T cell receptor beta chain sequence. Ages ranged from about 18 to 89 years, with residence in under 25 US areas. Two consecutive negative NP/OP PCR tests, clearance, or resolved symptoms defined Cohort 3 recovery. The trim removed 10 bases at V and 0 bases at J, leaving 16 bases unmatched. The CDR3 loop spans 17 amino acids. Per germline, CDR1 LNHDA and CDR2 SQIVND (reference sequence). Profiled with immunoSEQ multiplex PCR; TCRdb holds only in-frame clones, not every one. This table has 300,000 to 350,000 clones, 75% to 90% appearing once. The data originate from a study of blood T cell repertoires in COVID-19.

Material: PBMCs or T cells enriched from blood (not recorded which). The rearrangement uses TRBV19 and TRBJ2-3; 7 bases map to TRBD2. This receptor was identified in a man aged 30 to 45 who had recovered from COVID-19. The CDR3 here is CATRAASGALSTDTQYF. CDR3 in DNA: TGTGCCACCCGAGCGGCTAGCGGTGCGCTTAGCACAGATACGCAGTATTTT.